The entry that follows covers one TCR beta chain sequence. Likely a read error: the CDR3 ends without its conserved phenylalanine or tryptophan. These data are taken from a study of T-cell reconstitution after alpha-beta-depleted transplantation in children. With V trimmed by 3 bases and J by 4 bases, 9 bases remained unmatched. CDR3 length: 17 amino acids. Construction of the TCRbeta library involved unique molecular identifiers. Using its own MiXCR run on the PCR reads, TCRdb lists one record per CDR3 protein. The sample consists of 490,000 or so distinct CDR3 sequences, approximately 12% of them appearing once.

This sequence was found in a human donor who donated a stem cell graft to a child with combined immunodeficiency. The sequences come from PBMCs from the stem cell graft donor, collected from the stem cell graft. This chain connects TRBV12-3 or TRBV12-4 to TRBJ2-7, with 13 bases that match TRBD2. The CDR3 spells CASSFPTSGGNKYEQYS. The CDR3 DNA reads TGTGCCAGCAGTTTCCCGACTAGCGGGGGGAATAAGTACGAGCAGTACTCC.